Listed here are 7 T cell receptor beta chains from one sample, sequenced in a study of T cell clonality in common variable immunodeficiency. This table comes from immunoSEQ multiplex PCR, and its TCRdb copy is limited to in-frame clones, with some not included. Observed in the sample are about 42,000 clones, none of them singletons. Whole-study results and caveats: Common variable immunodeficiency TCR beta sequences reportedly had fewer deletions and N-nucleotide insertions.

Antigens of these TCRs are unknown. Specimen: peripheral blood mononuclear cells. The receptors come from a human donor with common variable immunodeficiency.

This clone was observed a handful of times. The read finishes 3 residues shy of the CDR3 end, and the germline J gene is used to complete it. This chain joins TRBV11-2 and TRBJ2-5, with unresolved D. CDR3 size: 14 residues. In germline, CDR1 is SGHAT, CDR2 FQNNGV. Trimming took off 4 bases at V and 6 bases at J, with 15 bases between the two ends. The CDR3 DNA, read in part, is TGTGCCAGCAGCTCGATATCATACGGTCAGACC. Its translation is CASSSISYGQT. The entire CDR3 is CASSSISYGQTQYF. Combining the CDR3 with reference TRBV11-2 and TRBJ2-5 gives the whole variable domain EAGVAQSPRYKIIEKRQSVAFWCNPISGHATLYWYQQILGQGPKLLIQFQNNGVVDDSQLPKDRFSAERLKGVDSTLKIQPAKLEDSAVYLCASSSISYGQTQYFGPGTRLLVL.

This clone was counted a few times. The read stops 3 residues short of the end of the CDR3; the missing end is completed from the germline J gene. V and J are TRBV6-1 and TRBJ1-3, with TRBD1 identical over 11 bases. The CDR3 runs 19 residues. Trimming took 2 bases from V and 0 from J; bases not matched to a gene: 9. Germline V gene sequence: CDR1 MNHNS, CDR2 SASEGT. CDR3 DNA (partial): TGTGCCAGCAGTGAACTCTGGACAGGGGGCTCTTTCTCTGGAAACACC. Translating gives CASSELWTGGSFSGNT. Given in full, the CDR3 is CASSELWTGGSFSGNTIYF.

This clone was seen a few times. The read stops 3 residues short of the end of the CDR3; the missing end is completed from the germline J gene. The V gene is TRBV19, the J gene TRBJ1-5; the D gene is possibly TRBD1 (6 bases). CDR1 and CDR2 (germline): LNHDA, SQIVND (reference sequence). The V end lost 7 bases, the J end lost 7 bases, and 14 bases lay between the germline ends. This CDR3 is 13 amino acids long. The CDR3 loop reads CASTEQGNQPQHF. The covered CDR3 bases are TGTGCCAGTACAGAACAGGGTAACCAGCCC.

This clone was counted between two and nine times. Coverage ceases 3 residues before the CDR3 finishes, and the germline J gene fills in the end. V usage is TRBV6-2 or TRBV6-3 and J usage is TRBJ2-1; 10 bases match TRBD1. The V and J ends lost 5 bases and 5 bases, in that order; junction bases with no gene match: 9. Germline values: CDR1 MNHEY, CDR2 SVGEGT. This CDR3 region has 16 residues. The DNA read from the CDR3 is TGTGCCAGCAGTCCCATGAGGACAGGGGGAAACAATGAG. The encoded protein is CASSPMRTGGNNE. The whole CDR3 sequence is CASSPMRTGGNNEQFF.

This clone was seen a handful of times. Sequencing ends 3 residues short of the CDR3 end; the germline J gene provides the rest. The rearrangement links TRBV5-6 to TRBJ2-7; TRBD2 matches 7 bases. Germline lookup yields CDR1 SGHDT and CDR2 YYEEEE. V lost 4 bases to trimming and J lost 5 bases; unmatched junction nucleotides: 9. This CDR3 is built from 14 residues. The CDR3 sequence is CASSLRTRDDEQYF. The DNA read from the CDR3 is TGTGCCAGCAGCCTCAGGACTAGGGACGACGAG.

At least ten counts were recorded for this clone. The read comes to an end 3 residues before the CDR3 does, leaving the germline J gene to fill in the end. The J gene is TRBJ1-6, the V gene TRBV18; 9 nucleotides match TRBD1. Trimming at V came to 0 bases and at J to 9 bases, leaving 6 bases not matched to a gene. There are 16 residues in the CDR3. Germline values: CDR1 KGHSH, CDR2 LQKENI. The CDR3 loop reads CASSPPTGQGSSPLHF. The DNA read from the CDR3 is TGTGCCAGCTCACCACCGACCGGACAGGGGAGTTCACCC.

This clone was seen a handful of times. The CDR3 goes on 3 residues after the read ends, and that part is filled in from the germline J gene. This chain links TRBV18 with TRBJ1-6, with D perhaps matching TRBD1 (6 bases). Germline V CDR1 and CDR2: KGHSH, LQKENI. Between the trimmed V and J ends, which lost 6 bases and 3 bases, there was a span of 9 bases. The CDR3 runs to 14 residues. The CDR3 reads CASSQQGYNSPLHF. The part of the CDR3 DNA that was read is TGTGCCAGCTCTCAACAGGGCTATAATTCACCC.